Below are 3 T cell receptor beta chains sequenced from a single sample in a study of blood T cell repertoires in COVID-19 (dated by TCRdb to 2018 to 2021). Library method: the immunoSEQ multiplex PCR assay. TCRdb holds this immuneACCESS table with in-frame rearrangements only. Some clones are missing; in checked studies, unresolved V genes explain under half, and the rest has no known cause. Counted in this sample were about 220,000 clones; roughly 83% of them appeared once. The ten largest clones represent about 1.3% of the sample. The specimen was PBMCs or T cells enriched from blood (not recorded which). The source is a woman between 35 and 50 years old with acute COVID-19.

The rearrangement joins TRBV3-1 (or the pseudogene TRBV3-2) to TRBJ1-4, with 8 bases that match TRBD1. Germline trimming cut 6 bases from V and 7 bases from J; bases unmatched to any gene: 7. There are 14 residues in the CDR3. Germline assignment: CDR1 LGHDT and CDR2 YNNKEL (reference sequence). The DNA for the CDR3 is TGTGCCAGCAGACCAGGGGGCAGAACTGAAAAACTGTTTTTT. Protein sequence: CASRPGGRTEKLFF.

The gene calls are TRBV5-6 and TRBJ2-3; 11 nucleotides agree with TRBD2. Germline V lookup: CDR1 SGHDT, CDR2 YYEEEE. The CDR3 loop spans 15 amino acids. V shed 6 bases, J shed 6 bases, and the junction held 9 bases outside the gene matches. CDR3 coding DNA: TGTGCCAGCACCGTAGCGGGAGGGGCCAGGGATACGCAGTATTTT. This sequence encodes CASTVAGGARDTQYF.

Here the CDR3 reads CASSSYGTENTEAFF. The CDR3 nucleotides are TGTGCCAGCAGTAGTTATGGGACAGAGAACACTGAAGCTTTCTTT. The chain uses TRBV6-5 and TRBJ1-1; 7 nucleotides line up with TRBD1. The CDR3 loop spans 15 amino acids. V shed 5 bases, J shed 1 base, and the junction held 7 bases outside the gene matches. Looked up from germline, CDR1 is MNHEY and CDR2 is SVGAGI.